This record concerns one T cell receptor (beta chain) sequence. Its antigen is unknown. The germline V gene encodes CDR1 SGHNT and CDR2 YENEEA. Losses at the gene ends were 5 bases for V and 8 bases for J; bases not matched to a gene: 12. CDR3 size: 16 residues. Stated time point: newly diagnosed, previously untreated cHL patient sample. Investigators obtained CD8+ T cells from thawed PBMCs by magnetic negative selection. The authors compared against newly diagnosed, untreated classical Hodgkin lymphoma PBMCs. This specimen comes from a study of PD-1 blockade in classical Hodgkin lymphoma. Study-level findings and limits: Whatever underlies the repertoire differences (possibly disease activity or prior therapy) remains undefined.

Generated by immunoSEQ multiplex PCR, the TCRdb table keeps only in-frame clones and is missing some. In the table there are about 21,000 clones, 87% of which are singletons. The chain is built from TRBV11-3 and TRBJ2-1, with 10 nucleotides matching TRBD2. Specimen: CD8+ T cells from blood. The sequence was collected from a human donor with classical Hodgkin lymphoma. CDR3 protein: CASSPFPSGSFYEQFF. CDR3 sequence (DNA): TGTGCCAGCAGCCCTTTCCCTAGCGGGAGTTTCTATGAGCAGTTCTTC.